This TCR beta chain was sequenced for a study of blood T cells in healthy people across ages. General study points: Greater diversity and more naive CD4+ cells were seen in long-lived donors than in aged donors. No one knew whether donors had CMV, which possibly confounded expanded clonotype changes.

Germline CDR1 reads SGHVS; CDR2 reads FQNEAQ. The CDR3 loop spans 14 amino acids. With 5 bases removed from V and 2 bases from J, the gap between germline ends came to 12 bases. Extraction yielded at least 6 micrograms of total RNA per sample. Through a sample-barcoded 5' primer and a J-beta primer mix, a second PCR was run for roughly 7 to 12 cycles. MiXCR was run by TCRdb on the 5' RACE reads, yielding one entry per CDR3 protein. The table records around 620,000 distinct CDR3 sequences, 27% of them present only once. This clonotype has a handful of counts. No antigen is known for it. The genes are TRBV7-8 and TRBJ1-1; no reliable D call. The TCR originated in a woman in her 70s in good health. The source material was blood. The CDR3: CASSQTHGNTEAFF. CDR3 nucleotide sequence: TGTGCCAGCAGCCAGACGCATGGTAACACTGAAGCTTTCTTT.